This T cell receptor beta chain was sequenced during a study of identical twins (TCRdb year 2016). Notes on the research overall: To test whether fetal clonotypes persist, the study used deep sequencing on TCR alpha and beta repertoires from monozygotic twins, unrelated adults of various ages, and cord blood. To rule out contamination, replicate twin experiments were performed at different times with different library preparation protocols. The study at large found these results: Recombination models systematically underestimated out-of-frame TCR alpha sharing in monozygotic twins but agreed with sharing between unrelated individuals. In beta out-of-frame sequences, excess twin sharing was weaker, because having fewer shared sequences lowered the signal-to-noise ratio. Compared with coincidental sharing between unrelated individuals, out-of-frame TCR alpha sequences shared between twins had an excess of sequences with low generation probability. Invariant T cells such as MAIT and iNKT could partly confound zero-insertion analyses, although diverse VJ usage argued against such confounding for most clonotypes. Because the same donors could not be followed over many years, the conclusions relied on cross-sectional statistical analysis. Abundant cord blood beta clonotypes had fewer insertions, young adult naive repertoires showed a similar but weaker trend, and memory repertoires showed no such trend.

Libraries came from 5' RACE. These reads were obtained on an Illumina HiSeq 2000. A universal primer binding site was introduced by template switching, and a unique molecular identifier was present in the final cDNA, enabling accurate counting of TCR cDNA molecules. Specific primers in the conserved constant-segment region were used to synthesize first-strand cDNA for TCR alpha and beta chains. To control for contamination, every cDNA library carried two barcodes: a SMART-Mk sample barcode plus Illumina barcodes. TruSeq adapter sequences, together with Illumina sample barcodes, were added in two successive PCR steps. The TCR alpha and beta cDNA libraries were sequenced on the Illumina HiSeq platform using custom primers. As for the original processing: Unique molecular identifiers were extracted from raw reads with MiGEC, and CDR3 positions were determined with MiXCR. For each individual, recombination models were inferred using an EM algorithm with the repgenHMM and IGoR tools. The tcR package in R was used for shared clonotype analysis, with sharing normalized by the product of cloneset sizes. To study raw recombination free of thymic and clonal selection effects, out-of-frame nonproductive sequences were analyzed. Using fastp at Q25 and MiXCR, TCRdb reprocessed the public reads and kept productive beta chains. Each CDR3 protein gets just one entry, which takes the most common genes and DNA from the rows behind it. For this entry, the V and J calls and clone size follow TCRdb and not the study's own pipeline. This sample gives about 430,000 distinct CDR3 sequences in total; approximately 17% of them show up just once. The ten largest clones capture less than 15% of the sample.

This clonotype came up many times. The target of this receptor is not known. Base qualities are missing; no much larger clone stands one base away. Every donor in the study was a healthy Caucasian. The study also sequenced three unrelated non-twin adults: a male aged 18 to 30, a male aged 50 to 60 and a female aged 50 to 60. Miltenyi CD45RO+ enrichment and human naive T-cell isolation kits were used to isolate memory (CD45RO+) and naive T cells from PBMC. The CDR3 covers 14 residues, taking in both the cysteine and the phenylalanine. The entry retains the CDR3 DNA only, 42 bases that are in frame from base 1. Deletion took 5 bases off V and 1 base off J, with a span of 12 bases between the germline ends. CDR1 and CDR2 were assigned from the germline V gene as SGHDT and YYEEEE.

The sequence was obtained from a man aged 50-60 years in good health. What was sequenced was naive T cells sorted from blood. Reading the label with the study, this specimen's cell subset or site is: cells isolated with a human naive T-cell isolation kit. The sequence is built from TRBV5-6 and TRBJ2-5; the D gene cannot be named for sure. The DNA reads as follows: TGTGCCAGCAGAAGAGGCTCCAGCCAAGAGACCCAGTACTTC. Its protein reads: CASRRGSSQETQYF.